Shown below are 30 T cell receptor beta chains from a single sample sequenced in a study of blood T cell repertoires in COVID-19. Here immunoSEQ multiplex PCR was the method, and the copy in TCRdb shows in-frame clones only, minus some. The sample carries 210,000 or so clones, around 80% recorded once. Sequencing was performed on peripheral blood. The source is a man over 45 with active or convalescent COVID-19.

V usage is TRBV13 and J usage is TRBJ2-1, with TRBD2 identical over 13 bases. V was clipped by 7 bases and J by 3 bases; unmatched bases: 18. The CDR3 runs to 20 residues. Germline V gene data show CDR1 as PRHDT and CDR2 as FYEKMQ (reference sequence). This CDR3 is CASNILAGGPGSGFYNEQFF. CDR3 bases: TGTGCCAGCAACATACTAGCGGGGGGGCCAGGGTCAGGGTTCTACAATGAGCAGTTCTTC.

The chain joins TRBV12-3 or TRBV12-4 to TRBJ1-1; the D is unclear. V lost 6 bases to trimming and J lost 1 base, with 9 bases between them. The length of the CDR3 is 13 residues. As DNA, the CDR3 is TGTGCCAGCAGCCTTGCAGGGAACACTGAAGCTTTCTTT. Translation: CASSLAGNTEAFF.

The chain uses TRBV4-3 and TRBJ2-5; the match to TRBD1 covers 7 bases. V gave up 6 bases and J gave up 7 bases; unmatched junction bases: 11. The germline V gene encodes CDR1 LGHNA and CDR2 YSLEER. The CDR3 contains 14 residues. This CDR3 is CASSPTGAGGTQYF. CDR3 nucleotides: TGCGCCAGCAGTCCAACCGGGGCAGGGGGGACCCAGTACTTC.

This clone was observed once. V usage is TRBV15 and J usage is TRBJ1-6, with D possibly TRBD1 on 5 matching bases. Germline V lookup: CDR1 LNHNV, CDR2 YYDKDF (reference sequence). With 0 bases removed from V and 7 bases from J, the gap between germline ends came to 10 bases. The CDR3 extends over 15 amino acids. CDR3 region: CATSRDGQANSPLHF. The CDR3 DNA reads as TGTGCCACCAGCAGAGATGGACAAGCCAATTCACCCCTCCACTTT.

J is TRBJ2-3 and V is TRBV7-2; possible D gene TRBD2, 7 bases. Per germline, CDR1 SGHTA and CDR2 FQGNSA. Trimming removed 2 bases from V and 6 bases from J, with 18 bases in between. This CDR3 is 16 amino acids long. The CDR3 loop reads CASSLRGGAAGDTQYF. For the CDR3, the DNA is TGTGCCAGCAGCTTACGAGGGGGGGCCGCAGGGGATACGCAGTATTTT.

V gene TRBV5-6 combines with J gene TRBJ1-3; D unclear. Germline CDR1 reads SGHDT; CDR2 reads YYEEEE. The CDR3 length is 16 residues. Trimming removed 4 bases from V and 0 bases from J, with 14 bases in between. The CDR3 coding sequence is TGTGCCAGCAGCCAGCAGCCCCTAGTCTCTGGAAACACCATATATTTT. Translation gives CASSQQPLVSGNTIYF.

The chain uses TRBV4-1 and TRBJ2-3; D is possibly TRBD1 (5 bases). CDR1 and CDR2 (germline): MGHRA, YSYEKL. This CDR3 is built from 16 residues. Trimming removed 2 bases from V and 2 bases from J, with 14 bases in between. CDR3 loop: CASSQLATQATDTQYF. CDR3 nucleotide sequence: TGCGCCAGCAGCCAACTCGCCACACAGGCCACAGATACGCAGTATTTT.

The chain uses TRBV6-5 and TRBJ1-3, with a tentative D call TRBD1 (6 bases). Trimming removed 2 bases from V and 3 bases from J, with 11 bases in between. The CDR3 is 15 amino acids. CDR1 and CDR2 (germline): MNHEY, SVGAGI. The chain's CDR3 is CASSYAGAVGNTIYF. As DNA, the CDR3 is TGTGCCAGCAGTTACGCAGGGGCGGTTGGAAACACCATATATTTT.

The J gene is TRBJ1-1, the V gene TRBV11-3; D remains unclear. This CDR3 is 13 amino acids long. The V gene lost 1 base and the J gene lost 5 bases, with 8 bases spanning the gap. Germline loops: CDR1 SGHNT, CDR2 YENEEA. CDR3: CASSLVGETEAFF. CDR3 sequence (DNA): TGTGCCAGCAGCTTAGTAGGAGAAACTGAAGCTTTCTTT.

The chain is built from TRBV7-2 and TRBJ2-7; D is perhaps TRBD1 (5 bases). The CDR3 runs to 16 residues. Trimming removed 4 bases from V and 0 bases from J, with 16 bases in between. Per germline, CDR1 SGHTA and CDR2 FQGNSA. CDR3 DNA: TGTGCCAGCAGCTCTGGCCGACAGAGTGCCTCCTACGAGCAGTACTTC. It specifies CASSSGRQSASYEQYF.

The chain employs TRBV5-8 and TRBJ1-2; D is possibly TRBD1 (5 bases). V lost 6 bases and J lost 0, with 9 bases in between. The germline V gene has CDR1 SGHTS and CDR2 YDEGEE. The CDR3 length is 13 residues. The CDR3 region has the DNA TGTGCCAGCACAACAGGAGCTAACTATGGCTACACCTTC. Translated, it gives CASTTGANYGYTF.

A word on this clone: Other DNA sequences within the sample encode an identical CDR3. V usage is TRBV2 and J usage is TRBJ2-7; D possibly corresponds to TRBD2 (5 bases). Germline-derived CDR1 and CDR2 are SNHLY and FYNNEI. Trimming cost V 1 base and J 7 bases, with 8 bases left between them. CDR3 length equals 12 residues. The CDR3 sequence is CASSEGRGEQYF. The CDR3 coding sequence is TGTGCCAGCAGTGAAGGGCGCGGGGAGCAGTACTTC.

This clone turned up a few times. The gene calls are TRBV5-1 and TRBJ2-5, with a tentative D call TRBD2 (6 bases). Germline lookup yields CDR1 SGHRS and CDR2 YFSETQ. The CDR3 has 14 residues. V was trimmed by 4 bases and J by 2 bases, leaving 12 bases between them. The CDR3 DNA is TGCGCCAGCAGCGCGTCTAGCGTACAAGAGACCCAGTACTTC. This encodes CASSASSVQETQYF. The full variable domain, rest sourced from reference TRBV5-1 and TRBJ2-5, is KAGVTQTPRYLIKTRGQQVTLSCSPISGHRSVSWYQQTPGQGLQFLFEYFSETQRNKGNFPGRFSGRQFSNSRSEMNVSTLELGDSALYLCASSASSVQETQYFGPGTRLLVL.

This clone came up a few times. The chain recombines TRBV6-6 with TRBJ2-1; 9 positions match TRBD2. There are 16 residues in the CDR3. Losses at the gene ends were 2 bases for V and 10 bases for J; bases not matched to a gene: 12. In germline, CDR1 is MNHNY, CDR2 SVGAGI (reference sequence). The CDR3 spells CASSYGLAGSRWEQFF. In nucleotides, the CDR3 is TGTGCCAGCAGTTACGGGCTAGCGGGATCCCGGTGGGAGCAGTTCTTC.

This chain joins TRBV30 and TRBJ1-5; D perhaps matches TRBD1 (6 bases). Trimming left V 1 base short and J 6 bases short, with 16 bases between. Germline CDR1 reads GTSNPN; CDR2 reads SVGIG (reference sequence). The CDR3 consists of 15 residues. CDR3 amino acids: CAWSGQGSASQPQHF. CDR3 DNA sequence: TGTGCCTGGAGTGGGCAGGGGTCGGCGAGTCAGCCCCAGCATTTT.

This clone came up a few times. The genes are TRBV2 and TRBJ2-7; D is ambiguous. The CDR3 has 14 residues. V shed 5 bases and J shed 0 bases, with 11 bases lying between them. CDR1 and CDR2 from the germline V gene are SNHLY and FYNNEI. CDR3 protein: CASSQVLGSYEQYF. CDR3 sequence (DNA): TGTGCCAGCAGTCAGGTCCTCGGCTCCTACGAGCAGTACTTC.

The CDR3 loop is CASSPLQGRTDTQYF. The CDR3 bases are TGTGCCAGCTCACCACTACAGGGGCGCACAGATACGCAGTATTTT. The chain is built from TRBV18 and TRBJ2-3; TRBD1 aligns across 7 bases. The CDR3 runs 15 residues. Unmatched junction bases numbered 2, after V lost 1 base and J lost 1 base. Looked up from germline, CDR1 is KGHSH and CDR2 is LQKENI.

This clone has just one count. The chain has TRBV30 and TRBJ1-5; D uncertain. The V gene's germline CDR1 is GTSNPN and CDR2 SVGIG (reference sequence). This CDR3 region has 13 residues. The germline V and J ends were trimmed by 2 bases and 5 bases, with 10 bases remaining between them. CDR3 amino acids: CAWSRGRDQPQHF. In DNA form, the CDR3 reads TGTGCCTGGAGTCGAGGGAGGGATCAGCCCCAGCATTTT.

The J gene is TRBJ1-1, the V gene TRBV9, with D unclear. Germline CDR1 SGDLS, CDR2 YYNGEE. The CDR3 loop spans 15 amino acids. V was clipped by 3 bases and J by 1 base, with 13 bases between them. The CDR3 sequence is CASSARPTPNTEAFF. The DNA of the CDR3 is TGTGCCAGCAGCGCCCGCCCGACACCGAACACTGAAGCTTTCTTT.

The chain carries TRBV4-3 and TRBJ2-7; TRBD2 matches 7 bases. Germline CDR1 LGHNA, CDR2 YSLEER. The V gene end was trimmed by 1 base and the J gene end by 0 bases; junction bases not matched to a gene: 3. This CDR3 is built from 15 residues. The CDR3 region is CASSQGAGVSYEQYF. The CDR3, as DNA: TGCGCCAGCAGCCAAGGGGCGGGGGTCTCCTACGAGCAGTACTTC.

The chain employs TRBV11-2 and TRBJ1-6; TRBD1 aligns across 10 bases. The V and J ends lost 3 bases and 8 bases, in that order; junction bases with no gene match: 4. The CDR3 sequence is 15 residues long. The germline V gene has CDR1 SGHAT and CDR2 FQNNGV. The CDR3 sequence: CASSFAGTGDSPLHF. CDR3 nucleotide sequence: TGTGCCAGCAGCTTCGCGGGGACAGGGGATTCACCCCTCCACTTT.

This rearrangement joins TRBV2 to TRBJ1-2; D unresolved. The CDR3 runs 12 residues. Looked up from germline, CDR1 is SNHLY and CDR2 is FYNNEI. With 7 bases removed from V and 6 bases from J, the gap between germline ends came to 12 bases. The CDR3, as DNA: TGTGCCAGCATGCGGCAGCGAAATGGCTACACCTTC. Amino acid sequence: CASMRQRNGYTF.

The V call is TRBV5-6, the J call TRBJ2-3; D is uncertain. Germline assignment: CDR1 SGHDT and CDR2 YYEEEE. Trimming pared 4 bases from V and 0 bases from J, leaving 12 bases between. This CDR3 spans 15 amino acids. The chain's CDR3 is CASSKRLLSTDTQYF. DNA for the CDR3: TGTGCCAGCAGCAAACGACTGTTAAGCACAGATACGCAGTATTTT.

This chain connects TRBV29-1 to TRBJ1-4; the match to TRBD1 covers 8 bases. Germline V gene lookup returns CDR1 SQVTM and CDR2 ANQGSEA. This CDR3 contains 13 residues. The trim removed 7 bases at V and 3 bases at J, leaving 4 bases unmatched. The chain's CDR3 is CSAQGAANEKLFF. In DNA form, the CDR3 reads TGCAGCGCGCAGGGGGCAGCTAATGAAAAACTGTTTTTT.

The genes are TRBV10-3 and TRBJ2-7; 7 positions match TRBD2. This CDR3 has 15 amino acids. The germline V gene encodes CDR1 ENHRY and CDR2 SYGVKD. V trimming: 4 bases; J trimming: 0 bases; junction bases outside the gene matches: 6. The CDR3: CAISVEGLPSYEQYF. DNA for the CDR3: TGTGCCATCAGTGTCGAGGGACTACCCTCCTACGAGCAGTACTTC.

The chain has TRBV7-8 and TRBJ2-3; the match to TRBD2 covers 9 bases. The germline V gene encodes CDR1 SGHVS and CDR2 FQNEAQ. The ends lost 1 base at V and 3 bases at J; junction bases unmatched: 5. The CDR3 contains 16 residues. Written as DNA, the CDR3 is TGTGCCAGCAGCTTAGAGGGCGGGAGGGTGACAGATACGCAGTATTTT. As protein: CASSLEGGRVTDTQYF.

This clone was observed once. The chain couples TRBV28 to TRBJ2-7; 9 nucleotides agree with TRBD1. Germline V gene data show CDR1 as MDHEN and CDR2 as SYDVKM. The CDR3 consists of 14 residues. Unmatched junction bases numbered 7, after V lost 6 bases and J lost 4 bases. In DNA form, the CDR3 reads TGTGCCAGCAGAAAACCGGGACAGGGATACGAGCAGTACTTC. Amino acid sequence: CASRKPGQGYEQYF.

This clone was seen only once. The chain has TRBV2 and TRBJ2-2, with TRBD2 matching 9 bases. V shed 4 bases, J shed 4 bases, and the junction held 10 bases outside the gene matches. The V gene's germline CDR1 is SNHLY and CDR2 FYNNEI. This CDR3 spans 17 amino acids. CDR3 protein: CASSVLAGSTVTGELFF. The CDR3, as DNA: TGTGCCAGCAGTGTTCTAGCGGGATCGACAGTCACCGGGGAGCTGTTTTTT.

This clone was counted a few times. The chain couples TRBV27 to TRBJ1-2; 8 positions match TRBD1. CDR3 size: 16 residues. With V trimmed by 6 bases and J by 5 bases, 14 bases remained unmatched. Germline CDR1 is MNHEY and CDR2 is SMNVEV (reference sequence). For the CDR3, the DNA is TGTGCCAGCAGCCACCGGACAGGGTTGGTGCATTATGGCTACACCTTC. This encodes CASSHRTGLVHYGYTF.

The chain joins TRBV7-8 to TRBJ1-1; D is ambiguous. Looked up from germline, CDR1 is SGHVS and CDR2 is FQNEAQ. Trimming cost V 5 bases and J 5 bases, with 12 bases left between them. This CDR3 contains 13 residues. The CDR3 DNA is TGTGCCAGCAGCCCTAACCACGGGACTGAAGCTTTCTTT. Translation gives CASSPNHGTEAFF.